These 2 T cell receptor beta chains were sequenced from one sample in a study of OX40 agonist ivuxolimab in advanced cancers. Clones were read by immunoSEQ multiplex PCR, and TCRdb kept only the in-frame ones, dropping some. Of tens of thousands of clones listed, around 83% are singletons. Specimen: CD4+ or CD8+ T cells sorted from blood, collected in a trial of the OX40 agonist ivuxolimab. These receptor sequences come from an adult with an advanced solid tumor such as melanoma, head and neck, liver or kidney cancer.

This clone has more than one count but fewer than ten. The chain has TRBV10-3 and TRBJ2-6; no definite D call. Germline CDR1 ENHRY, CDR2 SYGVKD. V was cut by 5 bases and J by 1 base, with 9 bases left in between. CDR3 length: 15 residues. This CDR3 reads CAISLKASGANVLTF. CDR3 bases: TGTGCCATCAGTTTAAAAGCGTCTGGGGCCAACGTCCTGACTTTC.

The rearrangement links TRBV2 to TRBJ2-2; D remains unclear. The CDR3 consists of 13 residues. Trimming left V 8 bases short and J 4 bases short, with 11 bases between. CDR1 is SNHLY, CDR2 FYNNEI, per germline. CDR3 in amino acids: CASGPAITGELFF. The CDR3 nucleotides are TGTGCCAGCGGGCCCGCGATCACCGGGGAGCTGTTTTTT.